Each of the 5 T cell receptor beta chains below was sequenced from the same sample in a study of OX40 agonist ivuxolimab in advanced cancers. Sequencing was performed with immunoSEQ multiplex PCR; in TCRdb, only in-frame clones are kept and a portion is missing. This table has 40,000 or so clones, more than 75% appearing once. Specimen: CD4+ or CD8+ T cells sorted from blood, collected in a trial of the OX40 agonist ivuxolimab. These receptors were obtained from an adult with an advanced solid tumor such as melanoma, head and neck, liver or kidney cancer.

With regard to this clone: One end of the junction fails to match germline, which may point to a read error. The genes are TRBV7-7 and TRBJ2-7, with D perhaps given as TRBD1 or TRBD2 (6 bases each). This CDR3 contains 15 residues. The V gene's germline CDR1 is SSHAT and CDR2 FNYEAQ (reference sequence). CDR3 sequence: CASSLDPGAPCKQYF. In DNA form, the CDR3 reads TGTGCTAGCAGCTTAGACCCGGGGGCGCCCTGTAAGCAGTACTTC.

The V gene is TRBV7-9, the J gene TRBJ2-7; 9 bases align to TRBD1. The CDR3 is 15 residues long. Trimming removed 6 bases from V and 1 base from J; junction bases left unmatched: 7. Germline V gene sequence: CDR1 SEHNR, CDR2 FQNEAQ (reference sequence). Written as DNA, the CDR3 is TGTGCCAGCAGTCCCGCCGGGACAGGGTCCTACGAGCAGTACTTC. It specifies CASSPAGTGSYEQYF.

The V and J genes are TRBV6-5 and TRBJ1-1; D uncertain. This CDR3 has 14 residues. V lost 0 bases and J 1 base, leaving 6 bases between the germline ends. Germline V gives CDR1 MNHEY, CDR2 SVGAGI. The CDR3 bases are TGTGCCAGCAGTTACTCAACATCGAACACTGAAGCTTTCTTT. This encodes CASSYSTSNTEAFF.

The V call is TRBV5-4, the J call TRBJ1-1; D is unresolved. The CDR3 is 14 residues long. Per germline, CDR1 SGHNT and CDR2 YYREEE (reference sequence). Trimming shortened V by 4 bases and J by 2 bases, and 12 bases separated the two germline ends. For the CDR3, the DNA is TGTGCCAGCAGCAACGGGCGGGAAAACACTGAAGCTTTCTTT. Translating it yields CASSNGRENTEAFF.

V usage is TRBV5-6 and J usage is TRBJ2-7; D unresolved. The length of the CDR3 is 13 residues. The ends were cut back, 1 base at V and 3 bases at J, with 8 bases in the middle. Per germline, CDR1 SGHDT and CDR2 YYEEEE. This CDR3 is CASSLIRSYEQYF. The CDR3 region has the DNA TGTGCCAGCAGCTTGATCAGGAGCTACGAGCAGTACTTC.